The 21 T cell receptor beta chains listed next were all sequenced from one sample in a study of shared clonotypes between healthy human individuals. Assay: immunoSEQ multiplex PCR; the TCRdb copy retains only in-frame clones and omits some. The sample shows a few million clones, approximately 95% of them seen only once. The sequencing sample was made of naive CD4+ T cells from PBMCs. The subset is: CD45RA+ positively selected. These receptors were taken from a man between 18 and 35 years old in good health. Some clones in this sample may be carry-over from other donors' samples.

CDR3 coding DNA: TGCGCCAGCAGCTTCCGGAGGGGGGAGAATACGCAGTATTTT. Translating gives CASSFRRGENTQYF. The J gene is TRBJ2-3, the V gene TRBV5-1; D might be TRBD1 or TRBD2, each matching 6 bases. The V and J ends lost 2 bases and 7 bases respectively, with 14 bases between them. The CDR3 contains 14 residues. Germline V gene data show CDR1 as SGHRS and CDR2 as YFSETQ.

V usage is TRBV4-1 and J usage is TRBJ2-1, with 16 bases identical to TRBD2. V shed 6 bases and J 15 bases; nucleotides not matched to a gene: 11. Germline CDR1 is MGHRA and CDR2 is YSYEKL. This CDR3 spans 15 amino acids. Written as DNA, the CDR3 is TGCGCCAGCAGATGGGAGGGACTAGCGGGGGGGCCGACGTTCTTC. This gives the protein CASRWEGLAGGPTFF.

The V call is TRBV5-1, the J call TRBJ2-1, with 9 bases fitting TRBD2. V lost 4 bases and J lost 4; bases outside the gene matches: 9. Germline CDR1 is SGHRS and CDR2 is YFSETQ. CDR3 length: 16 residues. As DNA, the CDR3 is TGCGCCAGCAGCATCTCGACTAGCGGAAAGTACAATGAGCAGTTCTTC. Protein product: CASSISTSGKYNEQFF.

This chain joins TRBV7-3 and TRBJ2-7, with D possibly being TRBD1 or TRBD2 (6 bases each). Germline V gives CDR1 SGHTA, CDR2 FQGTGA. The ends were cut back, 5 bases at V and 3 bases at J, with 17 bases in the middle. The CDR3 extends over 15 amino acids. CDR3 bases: TGTGCCAGCAGCCCTCAAGGGGGAGGAGGCTACGAGCAGTACTTC. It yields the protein CASSPQGGGGYEQYF.

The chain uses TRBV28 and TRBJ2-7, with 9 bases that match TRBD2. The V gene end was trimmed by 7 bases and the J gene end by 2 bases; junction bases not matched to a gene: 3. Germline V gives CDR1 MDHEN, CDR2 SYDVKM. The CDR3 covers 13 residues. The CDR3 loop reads CASNPSGTYEQYF. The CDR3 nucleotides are TGTGCCAGCAATCCTAGCGGGACCTACGAGCAGTACTTC. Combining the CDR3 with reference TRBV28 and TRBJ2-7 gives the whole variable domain DVKVTQSSRYLVKRTGEKVFLECVQDMDHENMFWYRQDPGLGLRLIYFSYDVKMKEKGDIPEGYSVSREKKERFSLILESASTNQTSMYLCASNPSGTYEQYFGPGTRLTVT.

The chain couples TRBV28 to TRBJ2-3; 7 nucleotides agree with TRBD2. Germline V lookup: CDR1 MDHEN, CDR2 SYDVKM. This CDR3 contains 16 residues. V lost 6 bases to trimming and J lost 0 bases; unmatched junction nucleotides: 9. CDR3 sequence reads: CASSQAGRTSTDTQYF. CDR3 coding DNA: TGTGCCAGCAGCCAAGCGGGACGTACTAGCACAGATACGCAGTATTTT.

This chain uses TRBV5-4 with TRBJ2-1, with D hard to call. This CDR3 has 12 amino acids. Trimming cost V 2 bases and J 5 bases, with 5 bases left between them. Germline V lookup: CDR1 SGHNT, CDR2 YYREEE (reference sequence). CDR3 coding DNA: TGTGCCAGCAGCTTTCCGGACAATGAGCAGTTCTTC. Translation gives CASSFPDNEQFF.

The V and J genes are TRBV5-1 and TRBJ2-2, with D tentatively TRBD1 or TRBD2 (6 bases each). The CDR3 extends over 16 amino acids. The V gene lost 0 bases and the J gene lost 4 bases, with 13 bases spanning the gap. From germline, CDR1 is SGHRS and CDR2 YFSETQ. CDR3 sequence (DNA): TGCGCCAGCAGCTTGGCGGGGGCCGCCGGCACCGGGGAGCTGTTTTTT. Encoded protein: CASSLAGAAGTGELFF.

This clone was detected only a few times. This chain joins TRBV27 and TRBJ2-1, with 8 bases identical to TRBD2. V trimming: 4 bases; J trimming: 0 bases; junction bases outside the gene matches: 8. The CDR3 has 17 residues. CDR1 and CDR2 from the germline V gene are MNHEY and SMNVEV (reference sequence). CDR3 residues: CASSSYSGISSYNEQFF. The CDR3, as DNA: TGTGCCAGCAGTTCCTATAGCGGGATAAGCTCCTACAATGAGCAGTTCTTC.

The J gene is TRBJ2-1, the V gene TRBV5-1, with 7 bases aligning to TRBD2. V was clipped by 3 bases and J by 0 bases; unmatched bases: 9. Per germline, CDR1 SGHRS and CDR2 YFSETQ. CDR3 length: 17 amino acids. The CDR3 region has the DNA TGCGCCAGCAGCTCGGGCCGGCGGGGGAGCTCCTACAATGAGCAGTTCTTC. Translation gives CASSSGRRGSSYNEQFF.

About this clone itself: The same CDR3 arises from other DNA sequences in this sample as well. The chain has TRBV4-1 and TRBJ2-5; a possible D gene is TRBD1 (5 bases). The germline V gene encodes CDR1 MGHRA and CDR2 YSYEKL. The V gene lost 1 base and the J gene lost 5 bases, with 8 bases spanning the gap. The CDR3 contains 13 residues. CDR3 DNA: TGCGCCAGCAGCCAAGGTTCAGGGGAGACCCAGTACTTC. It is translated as CASSQGSGETQYF.

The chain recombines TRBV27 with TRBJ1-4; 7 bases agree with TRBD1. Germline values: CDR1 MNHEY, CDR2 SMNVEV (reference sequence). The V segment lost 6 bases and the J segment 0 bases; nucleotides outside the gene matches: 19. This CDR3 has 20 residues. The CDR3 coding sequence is TGTGCCAGCAGGACAGGGATCGGCCATACCCTGCCGGCAACTAATGAAAAACTGTTTTTT. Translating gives CASRTGIGHTLPATNEKLFF.

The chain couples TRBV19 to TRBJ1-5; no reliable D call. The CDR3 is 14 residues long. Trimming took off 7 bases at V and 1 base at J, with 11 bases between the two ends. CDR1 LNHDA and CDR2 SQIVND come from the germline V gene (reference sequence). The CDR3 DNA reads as TGTGCCAGTACGAAGGGCCAGAGCAATCAGCCCCAGCATTTT. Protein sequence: CASTKGQSNQPQHF.

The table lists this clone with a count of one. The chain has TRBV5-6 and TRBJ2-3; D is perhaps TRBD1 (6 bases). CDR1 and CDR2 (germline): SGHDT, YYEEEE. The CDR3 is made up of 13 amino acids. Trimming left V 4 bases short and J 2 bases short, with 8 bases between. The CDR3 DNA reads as TGTGCCAGCAGCCGGACAGCCACAGATACGCAGTATTTT. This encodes CASSRTATDTQYF.

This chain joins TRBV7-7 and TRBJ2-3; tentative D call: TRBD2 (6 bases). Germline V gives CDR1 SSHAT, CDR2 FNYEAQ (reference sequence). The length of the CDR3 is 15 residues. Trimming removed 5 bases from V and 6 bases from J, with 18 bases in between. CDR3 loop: CASSRLGGPPDTQYF. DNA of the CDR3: TGTGCCAGCAGCCGCCTAGGAGGGCCCCCGGATACGCAGTATTTT.

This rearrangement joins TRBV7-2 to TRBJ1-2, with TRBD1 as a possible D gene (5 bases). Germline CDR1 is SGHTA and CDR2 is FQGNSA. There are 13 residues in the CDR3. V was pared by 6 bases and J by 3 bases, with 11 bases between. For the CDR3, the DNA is TGTGCCAGCAGGTCGGGGCGAGACTATGGCTACACCTTC. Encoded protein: CASRSGRDYGYTF.

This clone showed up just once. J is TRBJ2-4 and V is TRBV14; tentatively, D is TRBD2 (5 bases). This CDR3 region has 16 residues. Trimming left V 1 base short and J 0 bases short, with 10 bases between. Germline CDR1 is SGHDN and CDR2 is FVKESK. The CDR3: CASSQASGGAKNIQYF. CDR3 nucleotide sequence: TGTGCCAGCAGCCAAGCGTCAGGAGGAGCCAAAAACATTCAGTACTTC.

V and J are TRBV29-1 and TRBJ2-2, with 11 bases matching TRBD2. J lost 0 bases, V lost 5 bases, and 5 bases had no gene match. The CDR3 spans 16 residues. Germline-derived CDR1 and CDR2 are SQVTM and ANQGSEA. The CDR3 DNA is TGCAGCGTTTCGGGGACTAGCGGAACGAACACCGGGGAGCTGTTTTTT. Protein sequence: CSVSGTSGTNTGELFF.

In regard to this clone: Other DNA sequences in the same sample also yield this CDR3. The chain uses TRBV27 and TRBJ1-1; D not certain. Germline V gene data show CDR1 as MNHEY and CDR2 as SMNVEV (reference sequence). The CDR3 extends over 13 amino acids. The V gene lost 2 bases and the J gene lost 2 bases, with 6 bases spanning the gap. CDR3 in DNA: TGTGCCAGCAGTTTACGCGGTAACACTGAAGCTTTCTTT. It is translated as CASSLRGNTEAFF.

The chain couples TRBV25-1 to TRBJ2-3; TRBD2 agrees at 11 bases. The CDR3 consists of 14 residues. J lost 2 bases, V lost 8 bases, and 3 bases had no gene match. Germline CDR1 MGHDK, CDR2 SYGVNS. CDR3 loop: CASGTSGDTDTQYF. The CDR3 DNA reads TGTGCCAGCGGGACTAGCGGAGACACAGATACGCAGTATTTT.

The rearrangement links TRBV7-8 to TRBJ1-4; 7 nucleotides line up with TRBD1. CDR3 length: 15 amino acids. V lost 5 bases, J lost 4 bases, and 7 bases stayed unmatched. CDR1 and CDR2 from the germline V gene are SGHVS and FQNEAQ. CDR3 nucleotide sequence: TGTGCCAGCAGCCTAAACAGGGGAAGTAATGAAAAACTGTTTTTT. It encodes CASSLNRGSNEKLFF.